The source of this TCR beta chain is a study of blood T cell repertoires in COVID-19. Background on the study: Sites across the United States, Italy and Spain contributed samples from acute and convalescent COVID-19. T cells, B-cell-depleted T cells, or PBMCs supplied cDNA or gDNA.

Original handling: Amplification from reference gene primers served as the basis for estimated nucleated cell counts. TCRdb's table, derived via immunoSEQ multiplex PCR, lists solely in-frame clones and lacks some. The D gene and trimming were derived from the DNA, and the V and J assignments and clone size from that table. Among 200,000 to 300,000 clones listed, about 85% were seen once. This clonotype was obtained from a man aged 55 to 70 with acute or convalescent COVID-19. What was sequenced was peripheral blood.

The CDR3: CASIRGWGTEAFF. The CDR3 DNA reads as TGTGCCAGCATAAGGGGGTGGGGCACTGAAGCTTTCTTT. This sequence joins TRBV2 and TRBJ1-1; a possible D gene is TRBD1 (6 bases). Trimming removed 7 bases from V and 4 bases from J, with 13 bases in between. From germline, CDR1 is SNHLY and CDR2 FYNNEI. The length of the CDR3 is 13 residues. The full variable domain, in which reference TRBV2 and TRBJ1-1 provide the parts outside the CDR3, is EPEVTQTPSHQVTQMGQEVILRCVPISNHLYFYWYRQILGQKVEFLVSFYNNEISEKSEIFDDQFSVERPDGSNFTLKIRSTKLEDSAMYFCASIRGWGTEAFFGQGTRLTVV.